This T cell receptor (beta chain) was sequenced for a study of T-cell memory formation after mild COVID-19. The germline V gene encodes CDR1 LGHDT and CDR2 YNNKEL (reference sequence). The CDR3 loop spans 15 amino acids. V was clipped by 0 bases and J by 6 bases, with 14 bases between them. Concerning this clonotype itself: Its antigen is still unknown.

TCRdb processed the 5' RACE reads anew with MiXCR; each CDR3 protein has one entry. The sample lists about 360,000 distinct CDR3 sequences; over 10% were seen once. Study-wide findings and caveats: Nothing confirmed that second-wave clones peaking on day 37 were specific for SARS-CoV-2. Contracting clones from day 15 to 85 had balanced CD4/CD8; later expanders favoured CD4+.

This TCR derives from a man between 18 and 35 years old who had mild COVID-19 (a few samples of this study predate the infection). Cell type and time point are not known. Material: PBMCs or a T cell subset sorted from them (not recorded which). The chain carries TRBV3-1 and TRBJ1-1; no clear D gene. The CDR3 loop is CASSQDLPGWAEAFF. The CDR3, as DNA: TGTGCCAGCAGCCAAGATCTTCCGGGATGGGCTGAAGCTTTCTTT.